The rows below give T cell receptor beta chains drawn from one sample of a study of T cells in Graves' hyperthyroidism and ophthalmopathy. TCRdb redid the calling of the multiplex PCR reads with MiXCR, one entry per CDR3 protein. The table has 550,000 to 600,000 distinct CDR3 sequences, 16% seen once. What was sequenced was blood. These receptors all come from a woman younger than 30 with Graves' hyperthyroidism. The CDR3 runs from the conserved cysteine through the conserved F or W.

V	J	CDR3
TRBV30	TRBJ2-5	CAWSVRTGYQETQYF
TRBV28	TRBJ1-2	CASSPSQGTYGYTF
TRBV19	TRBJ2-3	CASSTVAIQGTQYF
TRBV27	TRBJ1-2	CAARQGGIDYGYTF
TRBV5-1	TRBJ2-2	CASSLGTPKTGELFF
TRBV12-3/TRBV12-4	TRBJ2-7	CASSLLGQSYEQYF
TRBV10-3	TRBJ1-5	CAISADRGNQPQHF
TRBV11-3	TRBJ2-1	CASSLTSGEQFF
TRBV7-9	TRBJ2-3	CASSLVAAGDTQYF
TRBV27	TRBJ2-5	CASSLIAGYQETQYF
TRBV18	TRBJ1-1	CASSPVTQQGGNTEAFF
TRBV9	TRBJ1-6	CASSVGAENSPLHF
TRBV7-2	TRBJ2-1	CASSLAGTSGPDNEQFF
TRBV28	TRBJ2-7	CASRNRVPSYEQYF
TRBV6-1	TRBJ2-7	CATTSGGYSYEQYF
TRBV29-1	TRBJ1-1	CSVALESNTEAFF
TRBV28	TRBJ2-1	CASSLRGSPLYNEQFF
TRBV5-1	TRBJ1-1	CASSVYQMNTEAFF
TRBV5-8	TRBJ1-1	CASKMTDMNTEAFF
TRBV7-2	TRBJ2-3	CASSATSTDTQYF
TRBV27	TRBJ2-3	CASSLQAGTSGRDTQYF
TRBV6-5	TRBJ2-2	CASSSGRMNTGELFF
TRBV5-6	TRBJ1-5	CASSKKWDTGGQPQHF
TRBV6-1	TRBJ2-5	CASRGQTSGRGETQYF